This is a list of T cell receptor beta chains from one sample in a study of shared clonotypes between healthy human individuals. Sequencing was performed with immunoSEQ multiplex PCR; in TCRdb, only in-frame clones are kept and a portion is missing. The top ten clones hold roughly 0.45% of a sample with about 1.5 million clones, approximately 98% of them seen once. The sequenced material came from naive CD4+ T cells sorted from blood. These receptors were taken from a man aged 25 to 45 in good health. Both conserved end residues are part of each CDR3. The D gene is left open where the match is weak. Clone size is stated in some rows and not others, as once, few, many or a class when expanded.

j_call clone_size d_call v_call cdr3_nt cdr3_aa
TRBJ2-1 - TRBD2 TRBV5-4 TGTGCCAGCAGTTTTACCGCGGGAGGGCGGCCCAATGAGCAGTTCTTC CASSFTAGGRPNEQFF
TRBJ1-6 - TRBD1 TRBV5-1 TGCGCCAGCAGCCCAGGGACAGGGAATTCACCCCTCCACTTT CASSPGTGNSPLHF
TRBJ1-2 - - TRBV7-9 TGTGCCAGCAGCTTAGAGGGTTATGGCTACACCTTC CASSLEGYGYTF
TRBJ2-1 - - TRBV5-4 TGTGCCAGCAGCTTGGTTGGCTCCCTCAATGAGCAGTTCTTC CASSLVGSLNEQFF
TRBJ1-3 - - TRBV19 TGTGCCAGTAGGGCCCCCGGGAGCGCTGGAAACACCATATATTTT CASRAPGSAGNTIYF
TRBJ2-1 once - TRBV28 TGTGCCAGCAGTTCAATTCCCTTCCTCCCGCCGGGGCCATTACTCTTC CASSSIPFLPPGPLLF
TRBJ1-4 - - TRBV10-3 TGTGCCATCAGGGCTGGGGCAGGGTCTAATGAAAAACTGTTTTTT CAIRAGAGSNEKLFF
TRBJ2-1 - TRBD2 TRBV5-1 TGCGCCAGCAGCTTGGGACTAGCGGGAGGGCAGGAGCAGTTCTTC CASSLGLAGGQEQFF
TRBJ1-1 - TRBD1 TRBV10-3 TGTGCCATCAGTTTCGACAGGGTGAACACTGAAGCTTTCTTT CAISFDRVNTEAFF
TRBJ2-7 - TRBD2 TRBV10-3 TGTGCCATCAGTGTAGCGGGGGAGGGGCGGCAGTACTTC CAISVAGEGRQYF
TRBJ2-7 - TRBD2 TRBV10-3 TGTGCCATCAGTGATGGGACTAGCGCCTTTTCGGTTTACGAGCAGTACTTC CAISDGTSAFSVYEQYF
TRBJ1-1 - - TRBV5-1 TGCGCCAGCAGGATGGAAGAAATCTCCCGTGAAGCTTTCTTT CASRMEEISREAFF
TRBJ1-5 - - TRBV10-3 TGTGCCATCAGTTTGAACAGGGAGAGTCAGCCCCAGCATTTT CAISLNRESQPQHF
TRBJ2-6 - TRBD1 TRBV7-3 TGTGCCAGCGGACAGGGATCCGGGGCCAACGTCCTGACTTTC CASGQGSGANVLTF
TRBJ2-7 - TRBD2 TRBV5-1 TGCGCCAGCAGCTTTTGGACTAGCGACTACGAGCAGTACTTC CASSFWTSDYEQYF
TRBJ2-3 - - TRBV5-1 TGCGCCAGCAGCTTGGAAGGCGGCACAGATACGCAGTATTTT CASSLEGGTDTQYF
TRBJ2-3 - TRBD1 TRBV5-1 TGCGCCAGCAGCTTAAACAGGGGTCAAGACACAGATACGCAGTATTTT CASSLNRGQDTDTQYF
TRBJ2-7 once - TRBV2 TGTGCCAGCAGTAGGCTACAGGTCTACGAGCAGTACTTC CASSRLQVYEQYF
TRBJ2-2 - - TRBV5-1 TGCGCCAGCAGCTTGGGAGCTACCGGGGAGCTGTTTTTT CASSLGATGELFF
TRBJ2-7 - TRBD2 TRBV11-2 TGTGCCAGCAGCCGGATACCGGGACTAGCGGCCTACGAGCAGTACTTC CASSRIPGLAAYEQYF
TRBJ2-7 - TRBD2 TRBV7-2 TGTGCCAGCAGTTCGAGCATAGTGGCGGGGGCCTACGAGCAGTACTTC CASSSSIVAGAYEQYF
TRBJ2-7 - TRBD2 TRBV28 TGTGCCAGCAGTTTGTCCCTAGGACTAGCATACGAGCAGTACTTC CASSLSLGLAYEQYF
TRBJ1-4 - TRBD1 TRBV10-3 TGTGCCATCTCTAGGGACAGGGGAGATGAAAAACTGTTTTTT CAISRDRGDEKLFF
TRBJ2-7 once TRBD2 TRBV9 TGTGCCAGCAGCGTCGGCATAGCGGGAGATTTCTACGAGCAGTACTTC CASSVGIAGDFYEQYF
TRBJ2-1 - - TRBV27 TGTGCCAGCAGTTTCCCGGGTGGGTACAATGAGCAGTTCTTC CASSFPGGYNEQFF
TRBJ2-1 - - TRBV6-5 TGTGCCAGCAGTTACTCGACTATATCCTACAATGAGCAGTTCTTC CASSYSTISYNEQFF
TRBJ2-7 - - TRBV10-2 TGCGCCAGCAGTGACGGACAGCCCAGGGAAGAGCAGTACTTC CASSDGQPREEQYF
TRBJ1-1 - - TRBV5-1 TGCGCCAGCAGCTTGGCGGTAGGTCAGGGGAACACTGAAGCTTTCTTT CASSLAVGQGNTEAFF
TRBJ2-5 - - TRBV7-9 TGTGCCAGCTGCCGGGTTGGTCGGTCTCAAGAGACCCAGTACTTC CASCRVGRSQETQYF
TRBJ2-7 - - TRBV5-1 TGCGCCAGCAGCCCCGAGCCCCATGTCGGCGAGCAGTACTTC CASSPEPHVGEQYF
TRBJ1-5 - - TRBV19 TGTGCCGTCGGGGGGCAGCCCCAGCATTTT CAVGGQPQHF
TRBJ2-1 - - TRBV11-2 TGTGCCAGCAGCTTAGTCTGGAGCTCCTACAATGAGCAGTTCTTC CASSLVWSSYNEQFF
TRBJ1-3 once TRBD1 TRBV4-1 TGCGCCAGCAGCCAAAGGGGTTTCGGGACAGGGTCTGGAAACACCATATATTTT CASSQRGFGTGSGNTIYF
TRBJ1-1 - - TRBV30 TGTGCCTGGAGCCCTACGTCCACTGAAGCTTTCTTT CAWSPTSTEAFF
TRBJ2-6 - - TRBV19 TGTGCCAGTAGTATTGTCCAGTCCTTCTCTGGGGCCAACGTCCTGACTTTC CASSIVQSFSGANVLTF
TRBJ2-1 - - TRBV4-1 TGCGCCAGCAGCCAGCGTGGAGCGGCGAGCTCCTACAATGAGCAGTTCTTC CASSQRGAASSYNEQFF
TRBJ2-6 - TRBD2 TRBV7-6 TGTGCCAGCAGCTTAGGCCTAGCGGGAGTCTCTGGGGCCAACGTCCTGACTTTC CASSLGLAGVSGANVLTF
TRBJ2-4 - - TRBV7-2 TGTGCCAGCAGCTTAGCGCTTTTCCGAAACATTCAGTACTTC CASSLALFRNIQYF
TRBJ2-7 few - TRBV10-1 TGCGCCAGCAGTGGGGGGTACGAGCAGTACTTC CASSGGYEQYF
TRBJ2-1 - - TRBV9 TGTGCCAGCAGCCTGGGCCAGGGGCCCTACAATGAGCAGTTCTTC CASSLGQGPYNEQFF
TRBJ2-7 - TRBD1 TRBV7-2 TGTGCCAGCAGGCCTACAGGGGTTTGGGAGCAGTACTTC CASRPTGVWEQYF
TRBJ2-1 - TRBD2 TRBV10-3 TGTGCCATCAGTGAGCAGCACCCGGGACTAGCGGGAGATGGGACAATGAAGCAGTTCTTC CAISEQHPGLAGDGTMKQFF
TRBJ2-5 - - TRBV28 TGTGCCAGCAGTTTTCTGGAGACCCAGTACTTC CASSFLETQYF
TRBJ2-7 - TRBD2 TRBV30 TGTGCCTGGAGTTTGGGGACTAGCGGGATAGTGCAGTACTTC CAWSLGTSGIVQYF
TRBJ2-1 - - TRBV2 TGTGCCAGCAGCAAAGAGGACCTAAATGAGCAGTTCTTC CASSKEDLNEQFF
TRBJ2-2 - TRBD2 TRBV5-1 TGCGCCAGCAGCCGTACTAGCGGGTCCCACCGGGAGCTGTTTTTT CASSRTSGSHRELFF
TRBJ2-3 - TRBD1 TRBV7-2 TGTGCCAGCAGCCTTCCCCGGACAGGGGTCTACACAGATACGCAGTATTTT CASSLPRTGVYTDTQYF
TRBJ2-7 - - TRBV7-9 TGTGCCAGCAGCTTACTCGACGAGCAGTACTTC CASSLLDEQYF
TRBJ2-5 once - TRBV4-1 TGCGCCAGCAGCCAAGGAGGGCTGGAGACCCAGTACTTC CASSQGGLETQYF
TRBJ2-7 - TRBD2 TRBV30 TGTGCCTGGAGGATAGCGGGAGTAGCTCCAGAGCAGTACTTC CAWRIAGVAPEQYF
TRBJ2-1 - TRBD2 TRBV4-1 TGCGCCAGCAGCCTTCCGGGACTAGCGGGACGGGAGCAGTTCTTC CASSLPGLAGREQFF
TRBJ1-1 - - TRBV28 TGTGCCAGCAGACCGGGAGGGGAGAGGGCTTTCTTT CASRPGGERAFF
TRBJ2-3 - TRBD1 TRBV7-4 TGTGCCAGCAGCTTTCAGACAGGGAATAACACAGATACGCAGTATTTT CASSFQTGNNTDTQYF
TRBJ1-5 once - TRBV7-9 TGTGCCAGCAGCCCGGGAGGGGCAGGGCAGCCCCAGCATTTT CASSPGGAGQPQHF
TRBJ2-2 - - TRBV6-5 TGTGCCAGCAGTTCCTACTCTAGCACCGGGGAGCTGTTTTTT CASSSYSSTGELFF